These 12 T cell receptor beta chains were sequenced from one sample in a study of OX40 agonist ivuxolimab in advanced cancers. Sequenced by immunoSEQ multiplex PCR; TCRdb stores in-frame clones only, minus some. The sample has fewer than 85,000 clones, around 90% seen once. The specimen was CD4+ or CD8+ T cells sorted from blood, collected in a trial of the OX40 agonist ivuxolimab. The source of these receptors is an adult with an advanced solid tumor such as melanoma, head and neck, liver or kidney cancer.

This sequence joins TRBV18 and TRBJ1-1; tentative D call: TRBD1 (5 bases). Germline lookup yields CDR1 KGHSH and CDR2 LQKENI. The CDR3 runs 15 residues. With 0 bases removed from V and 9 bases from J, the gap between germline ends came to 17 bases. The CDR3 here is CASSPPRKGTVKAFF. The CDR3, as DNA: TGTGCCAGCTCACCACCGCGGAAAGGGACTGTGAAAGCTTTCTTT.

The gene calls are TRBV2 and TRBJ2-1; D remains unclear. The CDR3 loop spans 15 amino acids. V was clipped by 4 bases and J by 0 bases, with 10 bases between them. Germline values: CDR1 SNHLY, CDR2 FYNNEI. The CDR3 reads CASSVTNPSYNEQFF. The DNA of the CDR3 is TGTGCCAGCAGTGTGACGAACCCCTCCTACAATGAGCAGTTCTTC.

This chain joins TRBV27 and TRBJ1-2, with 10 positions matching TRBD1. CDR1 and CDR2 (germline): MNHEY, SMNVEV (reference sequence). The CDR3 length is 16 residues. V trimming: 7 bases; J trimming: 6 bases; junction bases outside the gene matches: 14. In nucleotides, the CDR3 is TGTGCCAGCACCCCAATACCGACAGGGGGCCGTGATGGCTACACCTTC. Encoded protein: CASTPIPTGGRDGYTF.

The chain combines TRBV11-2 with TRBJ2-5, with TRBD1 as a possible D gene (5 bases). Germline CDR1 is SGHAT and CDR2 is FQNNGV. The CDR3 loop spans 11 amino acids. The V end was cut by 5 bases, the J end by 9 bases, with 10 bases between. Here the CDR3 reads CASSKGASQYF. The CDR3 nucleotides read TGTGCCAGCAGCAAAGGGGCTTCCCAGTACTTC. Full variable domain (outside the CDR3, taken from reference TRBV11-2 and TRBJ2-5): EAGVAQSPRYKIIEKRQSVAFWCNPISGHATLYWYQQILGQGPKLLIQFQNNGVVDDSQLPKDRFSAERLKGVDSTLKIQPAKLEDSAVYLCASSKGASQYFGPGTRLLVL.

This chain connects TRBV13 to TRBJ2-2; D is uncertain. This CDR3 is 15 amino acids long. Trimming stripped 1 base from V and 1 base from J, with 7 bases between. Germline V CDR1 and CDR2: PRHDT, FYEKMQ (reference sequence). As DNA, the CDR3 is TGTGCCAGCAGCTTAGTACGGTTGAACACCGGGGAGCTGTTTTTT. Protein: CASSLVRLNTGELFF.

This clone turned up a few times. The V and J genes are TRBV6-5 and TRBJ1-6, with 12 bases lining up with TRBD1. There are 14 residues in the CDR3. Germline V gene data show CDR1 as MNHEY and CDR2 as SVGAGI. V trimming: 6 bases; J trimming: 14 bases; junction bases outside the gene matches: 8. CDR3 in DNA: TGTGCCAGCAGACCGGGACAGGGGGCTGTAGCCCTCCACTTT. It codes for CASRPGQGAVALHF.

The genes are TRBV15 and TRBJ2-2; TRBD1 agrees at 7 bases. The CDR3 has 17 residues. Germline-derived CDR1 and CDR2 are LNHNV and YYDKDF (reference sequence). Trimming at V came to 3 bases and at J to 1 base, leaving 8 bases not matched to a gene. The CDR3 DNA reads as TGTGCCACCAGCAGTGCACCGGGACAGAGGAACACCGGGGAGCTGTTTTTT. This gives the protein CATSSAPGQRNTGELFF.

CDR3 DNA: TGCGCCAGCAGCCTGGATACACCGGCATTTACCGGGGAGCTGTTTTTT. The encoded protein is CASSLDTPAFTGELFF. J is TRBJ2-2 and V is TRBV10-1; no clear D. The V gene lost 6 bases and the J gene lost 5 bases, with 19 bases spanning the gap. This CDR3 has 16 residues. The V gene's germline CDR1 is WNHNN and CDR2 SYGVQD (reference sequence).

The chain combines TRBV29-1 with TRBJ2-3; 8 positions agree with TRBD1. The CDR3 is 13 residues long. CDR1 SQVTM and CDR2 ANQGSEA come from the germline V gene. After removal of 6 bases from V and 0 bases from J, the junction contained 2 bases not matched to a gene. The CDR3 nucleotides read TGCAGCGTGCACAGGGGGAGCACAGATACGCAGTATTTT. It yields the protein CSVHRGSTDTQYF.

The chain recombines TRBV6-6 with TRBJ2-7; possibly TRBD1 for D (7 bases). The CDR3 is 16 amino acids. The V gene's germline CDR1 is MNHNY and CDR2 SVGAGI (reference sequence). V shed 4 bases and J shed 5 bases, with 21 bases lying between them. CDR3 in amino acids: CASSSRGAGWFHEQYF. CDR3 nucleotides: TGTGCCAGCAGTTCCAGGGGGGCAGGGTGGTTCCACGAGCAGTACTTC.

This chain joins TRBV5-6 and TRBJ2-7, with unresolved D. The CDR3 totals 16 residues. V gave up 4 bases and J gave up 2 bases, with 19 bases separating them. Germline V gene data show CDR1 as SGHDT and CDR2 as YYEEEE. CDR3 in amino acids: CASSPTSGVIPYEQYF. CDR3 nucleotides: TGTGCCAGCAGCCCAACTTCTGGGGTTATTCCCTACGAGCAGTACTTC.

The V and J genes are TRBV27 and TRBJ2-7; either TRBD1 or TRBD2 may fit D (5 bases each). The CDR3 totals 13 residues. V lost 6 bases to trimming and J lost 2 bases, with 11 bases between them. The V gene's germline CDR1 is MNHEY and CDR2 SMNVEV (reference sequence). The CDR3 sequence: CASRLQEAYEQYF. The DNA of the CDR3 is TGTGCCAGCAGGTTACAGGAGGCCTACGAGCAGTACTTC.